This T cell receptor (beta chain) emerged from a study of blood T cell repertoires in COVID-19. The wider study: The United States, Italy and Spain provided the acute and convalescent COVID-19 samples. The cDNA or gDNA used as material had been derived from T cells, B-cell-depleted T cells, or PBMCs.

In the original workflow: Quantification of nucleated cells was approximated via reference gene primer amplification. Some clones are missing from TCRdb's copy, which holds only in-frame ones; the method was immunoSEQ multiplex PCR. Clone size and the V and J calls come from that table; the DNA yielded D and trimming. The repertoire holds approximately 290,000 clones, roughly 80% seen once, with about 15% in the top ten. Seattle participants joined during active infection and were tracked over time. The germline V and J ends were trimmed by 4 bases and 0 bases, with 10 bases remaining between them. This CDR3 spans 15 amino acids. Germline CDR1 reads SGHTA; CDR2 reads FQGNSA.

The clonotype was recovered from a person between 65 and 79 years old with COVID-19, enrolled during active disease. The sample comprised peripheral blood. V usage is TRBV7-2 and J usage is TRBJ1-3; D is perhaps TRBD1 (6 bases). CDR3 amino acids: CASSSDSSSGNTIYF. The CDR3 DNA reads as TGTGCCAGCAGCTCGGACAGCAGCTCTGGAAACACCATATATTTT.